The rows below give T cell receptor beta chains drawn from one sample of a study of CD8+CD57+ T cells in acquired aplastic anemia. TCRdb re-analysed the reads in MiXCR, keeping a single row per CDR3 protein. This table holds some 170,000 distinct CDR3 sequences, around 40% found once. Sample: sorted CD4+, CD8+, or CD8+CD57+ T cells (not recorded which) from PBMCs. The receptors were sampled from a human donor in good health. Both conserved end residues are trimmed from each CDR3. D genes are given only for firm matches. For some rows the clone size is stated as once, few or many, or as a class when expanded; others skip it.

CDR3 length: 12
V gene: TRBV11-1
D gene: NA
clone size: NA
CDR3 protein: ASSPRTVYNEQF

CDR3 length: 11
V gene: TRBV19
D gene: NA
clone size: NA
CDR3 protein: ASNGGNTDTQF

CDR3 length: 13
V gene: TRBV15
D gene: TRBD2
clone size: once
CDR3 protein: ATSRAASGSYEQY

CDR3 length: 14
V gene: TRBV5-1
D gene: NA
clone size: many
CDR3 protein: ASSLGGGQAAYEQY

CDR3 length: 12
V gene: TRBV9
D gene: NA
clone size: few
CDR3 protein: ASSVREVTYEQY

CDR3 length: 12
V gene: TRBV6-1
D gene: TRBD1
clone size: once
CDR3 protein: ASRPRDSSYEQY

CDR3 length: 13
V gene: TRBV9
D gene: NA
clone size: many
CDR3 protein: ASSVDPGRNSPLH

CDR3 length: 13
V gene: TRBV29-1
D gene: NA
clone size: NA
CDR3 protein: SVDRAGVMNYGYT

CDR3 length: 13
V gene: TRBV10-3
D gene: TRBD2
clone size: NA
CDR3 protein: AISAAGTSVDEQY

CDR3 length: 9
V gene: TRBV28
D gene: NA
clone size: NA
CDR3 protein: ASSQQMTQY

CDR3 length: 11
V gene: TRBV29-1
D gene: NA
clone size: NA
CDR3 protein: SVEGKGQETQY

CDR3 length: 13
V gene: TRBV25-1
D gene: TRBD1
clone size: NA
CDR3 protein: ASSEGTGSNYGYT

CDR3 length: 14
V gene: TRBV9
D gene: TRBD1
clone size: many
CDR3 protein: ASSVLAGTGSEKLF

CDR3 length: 12
V gene: TRBV24-1
D gene: NA
clone size: NA
CDR3 protein: ATSAGRDNSPLH

CDR3 length: 12
V gene: TRBV20-1
D gene: NA
clone size: many
CDR3 protein: SAESDSSYQPQH

CDR3 length: 15
V gene: TRBV25-1
D gene: NA
clone size: many
CDR3 protein: ASSELTVKSKRETQY

CDR3 length: 17
V gene: TRBV7-9
D gene: NA
clone size: many
CDR3 protein: ASTPVGTDRGDGSTEAF

CDR3 length: 10
V gene: TRBV20-1
D gene: NA
clone size: once
CDR3 protein: SAKAQERGYT

CDR3 length: 14
V gene: TRBV12-3/TRBV12-4
D gene: NA
clone size: NA
CDR3 protein: ASSGSRASGNRPQH

CDR3 length: 9
V gene: TRBV20-1
D gene: NA
clone size: NA
CDR3 protein: SARSDTKQY

CDR3 length: 10
V gene: TRBV7-2
D gene: NA
clone size: NA
CDR3 protein: ASSRSGYEQY

CDR3 length: 12
V gene: TRBV7-9
D gene: NA
clone size: many
CDR3 protein: ASSLSREADTQY

CDR3 length: 12
V gene: TRBV24-1
D gene: NA
clone size: NA
CDR3 protein: ATASGTETGELF

CDR3 length: 13
V gene: TRBV9
D gene: TRBD2
clone size: NA
CDR3 protein: ASSVELAGAGELF

CDR3 length: 12
V gene: TRBV6-5
D gene: NA
clone size: many
CDR3 protein: ASSYPGPGTEQY

CDR3 length: 13
V gene: TRBV29-1
D gene: TRBD1
clone size: once
CDR3 protein: SASDREATNEKLF

CDR3 length: 11
V gene: TRBV19
D gene: TRBD2
clone size: NA
CDR3 protein: ASSIVDGREQF

CDR3 length: 12
V gene: TRBV19
D gene: NA
clone size: few
CDR3 protein: ASSIAGLVLPLH